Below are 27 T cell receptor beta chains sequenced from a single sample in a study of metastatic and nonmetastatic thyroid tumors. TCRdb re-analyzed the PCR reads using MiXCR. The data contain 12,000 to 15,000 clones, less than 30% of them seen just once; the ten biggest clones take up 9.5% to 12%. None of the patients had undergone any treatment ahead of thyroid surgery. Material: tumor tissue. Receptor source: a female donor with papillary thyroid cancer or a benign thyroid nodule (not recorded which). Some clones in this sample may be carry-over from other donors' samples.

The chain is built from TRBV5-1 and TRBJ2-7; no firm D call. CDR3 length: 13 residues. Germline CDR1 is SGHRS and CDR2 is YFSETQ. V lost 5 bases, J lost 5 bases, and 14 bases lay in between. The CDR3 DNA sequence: TGCGCCAGCAGGTCCCACCCCCAGGACGAGCAGTACTTC. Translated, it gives CASRSHPQDEQYF.

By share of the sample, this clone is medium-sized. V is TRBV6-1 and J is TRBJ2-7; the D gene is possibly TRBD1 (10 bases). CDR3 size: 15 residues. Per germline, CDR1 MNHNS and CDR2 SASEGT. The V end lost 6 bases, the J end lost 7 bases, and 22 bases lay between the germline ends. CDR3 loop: CASRERQGAGGEQYF. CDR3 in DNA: TGTGCCAGCAGAGAAAGACAGGGGGCGGGGGGGGAGCAGTACTTC.

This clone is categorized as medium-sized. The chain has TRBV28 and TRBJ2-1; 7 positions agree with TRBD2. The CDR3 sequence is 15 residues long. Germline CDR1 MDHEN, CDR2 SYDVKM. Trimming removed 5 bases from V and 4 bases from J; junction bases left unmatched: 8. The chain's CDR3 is CASSVRTRVYNEQFF. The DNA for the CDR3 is TGTGCCAGCAGTGTCCGGACTAGAGTTTACAATGAGCAGTTCTTC.

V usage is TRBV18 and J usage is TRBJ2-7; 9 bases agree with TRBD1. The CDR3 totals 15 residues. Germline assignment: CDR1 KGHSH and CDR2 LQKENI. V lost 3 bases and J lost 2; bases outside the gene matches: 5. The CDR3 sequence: CASSPPGQGTYEQYF. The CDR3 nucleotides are TGTGCCAGCTCACCGCCGGGACAGGGAACCTACGAGCAGTACTTC.

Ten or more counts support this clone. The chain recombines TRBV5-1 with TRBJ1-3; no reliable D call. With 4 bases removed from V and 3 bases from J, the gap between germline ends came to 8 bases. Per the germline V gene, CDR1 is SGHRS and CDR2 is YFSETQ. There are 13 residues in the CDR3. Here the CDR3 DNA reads TGCGCCAGCAGCCGAGGTATTGGAAACACCATATATTTT. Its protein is CASSRGIGNTIYF.

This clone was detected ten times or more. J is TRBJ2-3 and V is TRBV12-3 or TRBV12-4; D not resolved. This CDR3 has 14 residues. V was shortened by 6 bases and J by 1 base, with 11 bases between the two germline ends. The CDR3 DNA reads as TGTGCCAGCAGACATACTTGGGGCACAGATACGCAGTATTTT. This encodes CASRHTWGTDTQYF.

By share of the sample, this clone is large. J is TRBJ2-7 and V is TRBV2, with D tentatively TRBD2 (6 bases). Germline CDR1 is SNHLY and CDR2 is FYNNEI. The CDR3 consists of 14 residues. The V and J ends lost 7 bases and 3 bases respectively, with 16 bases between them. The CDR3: CASKPSGPNYEQYF. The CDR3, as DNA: TGTGCCAGCAAACCCAGCGGGCCCAACTACGAGCAGTACTTC.

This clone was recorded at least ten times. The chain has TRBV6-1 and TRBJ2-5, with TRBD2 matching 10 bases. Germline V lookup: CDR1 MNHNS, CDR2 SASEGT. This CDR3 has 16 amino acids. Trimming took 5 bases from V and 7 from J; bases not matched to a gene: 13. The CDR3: CASSTTRTSGGGTQYF. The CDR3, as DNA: TGTGCCAGCAGTACCACCCGGACTAGCGGAGGGGGGACCCAGTACTTC.

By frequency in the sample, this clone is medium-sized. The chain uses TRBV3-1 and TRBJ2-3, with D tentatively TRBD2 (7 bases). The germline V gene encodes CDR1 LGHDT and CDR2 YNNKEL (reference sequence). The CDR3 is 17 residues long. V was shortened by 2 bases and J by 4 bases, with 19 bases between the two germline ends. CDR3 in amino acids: CASSQPSPGGGSDTQYF. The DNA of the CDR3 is TGTGCCAGCAGCCAACCGTCTCCGGGGGGCGGGTCAGATACGCAGTATTTT.

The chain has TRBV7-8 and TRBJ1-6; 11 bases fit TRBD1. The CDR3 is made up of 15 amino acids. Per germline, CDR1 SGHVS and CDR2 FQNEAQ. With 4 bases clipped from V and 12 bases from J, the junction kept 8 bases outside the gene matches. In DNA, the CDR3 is TGTGCCAGCAGCTCCGGGACAGGGGGAATTATACCCCTCCACTTT. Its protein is CASSSGTGGIIPLHF. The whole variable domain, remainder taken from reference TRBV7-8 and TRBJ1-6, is GAGVSQSPRYKVAKRGQDVALRCDPISGHVSLFWYQQALGQGPEFLTYFQNEAQLDKSGLPSDRFFAERPEGSVSTLKIQRTQQEDSAVYLCASSSGTGGIIPLHFGNGTRLTVT.

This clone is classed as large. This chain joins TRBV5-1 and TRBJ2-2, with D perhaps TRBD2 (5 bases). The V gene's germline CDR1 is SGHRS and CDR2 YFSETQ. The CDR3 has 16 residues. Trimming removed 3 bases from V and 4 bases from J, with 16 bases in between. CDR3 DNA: TGCGCCAGCAGCTCTACTAGAGGGAACCCCACCGGGGAGCTGTTTTTT. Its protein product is CASSSTRGNPTGELFF.

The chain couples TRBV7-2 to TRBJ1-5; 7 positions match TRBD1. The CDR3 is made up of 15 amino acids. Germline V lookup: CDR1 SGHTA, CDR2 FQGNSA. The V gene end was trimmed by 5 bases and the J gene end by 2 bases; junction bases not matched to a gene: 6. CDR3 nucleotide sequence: TGTGCCAGCAGCCATCAACAGGGGTGCAATCAGCCCCAGCATTTT. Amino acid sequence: CASSHQQGCNQPQHF.

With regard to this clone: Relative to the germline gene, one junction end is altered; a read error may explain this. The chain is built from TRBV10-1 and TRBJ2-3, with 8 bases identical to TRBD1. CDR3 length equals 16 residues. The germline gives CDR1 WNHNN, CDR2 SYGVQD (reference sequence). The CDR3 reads CASSGLRDRRTDTQYF. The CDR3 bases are TGCGCCAGTAGTGGGCTTAGGGACAGGAGAACAGATACGCAGTATTTT.

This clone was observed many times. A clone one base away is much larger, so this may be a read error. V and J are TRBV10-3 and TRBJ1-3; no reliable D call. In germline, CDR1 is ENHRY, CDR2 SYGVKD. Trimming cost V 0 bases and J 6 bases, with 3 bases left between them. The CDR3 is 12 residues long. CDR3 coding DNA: TGTGCCATCAGTGAGTCGGTAAACACCATATATTTT. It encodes CAISESVNTIYF.

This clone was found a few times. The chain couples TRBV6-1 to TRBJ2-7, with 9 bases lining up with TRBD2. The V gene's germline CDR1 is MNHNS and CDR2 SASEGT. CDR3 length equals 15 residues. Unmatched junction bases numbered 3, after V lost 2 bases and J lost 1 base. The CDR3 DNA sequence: TGTGCCAGCAGTGAACAACTAGCGGGTTCCTACGAGCAGTACTTC. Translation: CASSEQLAGSYEQYF.

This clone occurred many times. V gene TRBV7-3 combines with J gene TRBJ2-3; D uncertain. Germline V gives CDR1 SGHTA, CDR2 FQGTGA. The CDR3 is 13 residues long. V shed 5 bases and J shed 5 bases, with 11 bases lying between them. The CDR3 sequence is CASSANKRDTQYF. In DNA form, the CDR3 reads TGTGCCAGCAGCGCAAATAAGAGAGATACGCAGTATTTT.

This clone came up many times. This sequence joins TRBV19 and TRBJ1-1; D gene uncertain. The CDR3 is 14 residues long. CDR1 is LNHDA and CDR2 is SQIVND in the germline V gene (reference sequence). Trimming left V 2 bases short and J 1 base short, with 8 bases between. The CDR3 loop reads CASSIKPANTEAFF. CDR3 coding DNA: TGTGCCAGTAGTATAAAACCGGCGAACACTGAAGCTTTCTTT.

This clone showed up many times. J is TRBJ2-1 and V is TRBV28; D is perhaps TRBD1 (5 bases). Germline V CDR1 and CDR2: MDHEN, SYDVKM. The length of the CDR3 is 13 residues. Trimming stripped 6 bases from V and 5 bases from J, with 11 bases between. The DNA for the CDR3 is TGTGCCAGCAGGCAGACAGAAAACAATGAGCAGTTCTTC. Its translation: CASRQTENNEQFF.

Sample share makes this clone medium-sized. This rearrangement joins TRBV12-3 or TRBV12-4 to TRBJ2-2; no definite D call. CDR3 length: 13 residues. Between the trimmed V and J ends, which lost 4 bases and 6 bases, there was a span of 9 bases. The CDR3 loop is CASSSPIAGELFF. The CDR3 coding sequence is TGTGCCAGCAGTTCCCCAATCGCCGGGGAGCTGTTTTTT.

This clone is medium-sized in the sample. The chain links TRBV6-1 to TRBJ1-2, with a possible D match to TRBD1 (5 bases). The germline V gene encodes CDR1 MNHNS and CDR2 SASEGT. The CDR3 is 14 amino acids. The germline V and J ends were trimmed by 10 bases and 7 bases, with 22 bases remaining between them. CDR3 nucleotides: TGTGCCACCAAGACGGGGGTGGCAGGGCTTGGCTACACCTTC. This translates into CATKTGVAGLGYTF.

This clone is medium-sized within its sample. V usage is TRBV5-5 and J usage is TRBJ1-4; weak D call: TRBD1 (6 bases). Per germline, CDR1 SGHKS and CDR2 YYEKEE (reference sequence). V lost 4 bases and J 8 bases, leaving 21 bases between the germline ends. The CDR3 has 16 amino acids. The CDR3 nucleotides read TGTGCCAGCAGCCCGGGGACCACAGGGCAGGGAGAAAAACTGTTTTTT. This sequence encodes CASSPGTTGQGEKLFF.

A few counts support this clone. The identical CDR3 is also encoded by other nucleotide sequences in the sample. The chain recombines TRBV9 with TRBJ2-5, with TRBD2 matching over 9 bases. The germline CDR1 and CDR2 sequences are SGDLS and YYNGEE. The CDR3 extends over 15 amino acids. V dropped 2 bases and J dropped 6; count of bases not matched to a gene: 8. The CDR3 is CASSVTAGGVQTQYF. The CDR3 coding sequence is TGTGCCAGCAGCGTGACTGCGGGAGGGGTCCAGACCCAGTACTTC.

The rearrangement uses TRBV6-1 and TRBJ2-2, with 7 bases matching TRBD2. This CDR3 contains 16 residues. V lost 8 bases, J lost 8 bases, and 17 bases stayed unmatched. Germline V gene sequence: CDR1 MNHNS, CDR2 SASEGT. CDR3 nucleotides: TGTGCCAGCTCCCCTCGGGGGGTGGGGGGGACGGGGGAGCTGTTTTTT. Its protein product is CASSPRGVGGTGELFF.

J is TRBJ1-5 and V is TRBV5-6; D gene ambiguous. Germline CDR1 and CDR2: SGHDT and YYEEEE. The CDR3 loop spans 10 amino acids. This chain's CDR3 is CGLDRQPQHF. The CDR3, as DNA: TGTGGGCTGGACCGTCAGCCCCAGCATTTT.

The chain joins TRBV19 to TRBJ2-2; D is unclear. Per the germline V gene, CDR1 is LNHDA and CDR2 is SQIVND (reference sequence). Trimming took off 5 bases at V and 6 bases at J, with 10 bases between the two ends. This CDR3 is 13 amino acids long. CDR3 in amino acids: CASSPNMPGELFF. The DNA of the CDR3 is TGTGCCAGTAGTCCTAACATGCCCGGGGAGCTGTTTTTT.

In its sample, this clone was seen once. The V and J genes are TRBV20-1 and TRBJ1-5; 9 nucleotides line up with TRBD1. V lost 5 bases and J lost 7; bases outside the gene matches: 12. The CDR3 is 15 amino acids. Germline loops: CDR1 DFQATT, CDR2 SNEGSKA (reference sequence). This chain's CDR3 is CSALNGQGLGQPQHF. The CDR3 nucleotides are TGCAGTGCTCTGAACGGACAGGGGCTGGGGCAGCCCCAGCATTTT.

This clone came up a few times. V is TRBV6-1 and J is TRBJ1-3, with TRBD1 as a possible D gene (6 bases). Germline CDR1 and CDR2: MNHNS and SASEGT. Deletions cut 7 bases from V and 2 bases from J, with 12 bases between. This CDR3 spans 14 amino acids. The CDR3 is CASTPQGTGNTIYF. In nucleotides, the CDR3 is TGTGCCAGCACTCCACAGGGTACTGGAAACACCATATATTTT.